These T cell receptor beta chains were read from a single sample in a study of breast tumors, draining lymph nodes, adjacent tissues. TCRdb independently ran MiXCR on the multiplex PCR reads; one entry per CDR3 protein. The table shows around 150,000 distinct CDR3 sequences, with about 30% occurring only once. Source material: axillary lymph node tissue. Receptors were obtained from a female donor with breast cancer. Some clones in this sample may be carry-over from other donors' samples. Both conserved end residues are part of each CDR3. The order of the fields is V gene, J gene, clone size, D gene, CDR3 protein, CDR3 DNA. The D gene is left open where the match is weak. Clone size is shown for a subset of rows, as once, few, many or a class of expanded clone.

V gene: TRBV7-2
J gene: TRBJ1-2
clone size: .
D gene: .
CDR3 protein: CASSLGMGPIDGYPF
CDR3 DNA: TGTGCCAGCAGCTTAGGGATGGGGCCCATTGATGGCTACCCCTTC

V gene: TRBV7-7
J gene: TRBJ2-5
clone size: medium-sized
D gene: .
CDR3 protein: CASSFQGAETQYF
CDR3 DNA: TGTGCTAGCAGCTTCCAGGGAGCAGAGACCCAGTACTTC

V gene: TRBV12-3/TRBV12-4
J gene: TRBJ2-1
clone size: many
D gene: .
CDR3 protein: CASTSQRTRNEQFF
CDR3 DNA: TGTGCCAGCACCTCGCAGAGGACCAGGAATGAGCAGTTCTTC

V gene: TRBV5-1
J gene: TRBJ2-6
clone size: many
D gene: TRBD1
CDR3 protein: CASSLRPLGTGSGANVLTF
CDR3 DNA: TGCGCCAGCAGCTTGCGCCCCTTGGGGACAGGGTCTGGGGCCAACGTCCTGACTTTC

V gene: TRBV7-3
J gene: TRBJ2-2
clone size: many
D gene: TRBD2
CDR3 protein: CASSEASGGAGELFF
CDR3 DNA: TGTGCCAGCAGCGAAGCAAGCGGGGGGGCCGGGGAGCTGTTTTTT

V gene: TRBV6-6
J gene: TRBJ2-1
clone size: many
D gene: .
CDR3 protein: CASSKDRGRGGDEQFF
CDR3 DNA: TGTGCCAGCAGCAAAGACAGGGGGCGGGGGGGGGATGAGCAGTTCTTC

V gene: TRBV7-6
J gene: TRBJ1-4
clone size: many
D gene: TRBD1
CDR3 protein: CASSLTGGREKLFF
CDR3 DNA: TGTGCCAGCAGCTTGACAGGGGGCAGAGAAAAACTGTTTTTT

V gene: TRBV7-9
J gene: TRBJ1-2
clone size: many
D gene: .
CDR3 protein: CASSLVTGNYGYTF
CDR3 DNA: TGTGCCAGCAGCTTAGTAACGGGGAACTATGGCTACACCTTC

V gene: TRBV12-3/TRBV12-4
J gene: TRBJ2-1
clone size: once
D gene: TRBD2
CDR3 protein: CAGSFGGGVHSYNEQFF
CDR3 DNA: TGTGCCGGCAGTTTCGGTGGGGGGGTCCACTCCTACAATGAGCAGTTCTTC

V gene: TRBV4-1
J gene: TRBJ2-7
clone size: many
D gene: TRBD1
CDR3 protein: CASSPEGGQVKNF
CDR3 DNA: TGCGCCAGCAGCCCGGAAGGGGGACAGGTTAAGAACTTC

V gene: TRBV29-1
J gene: TRBJ2-7
clone size: many
D gene: .
CDR3 protein: CSVGPGNEQYF
CDR3 DNA: TGCAGCGTTGGTCCTGGGAACGAGCAGTACTTC

V gene: TRBV20-1
J gene: TRBJ2-5
clone size: many
D gene: TRBD2
CDR3 protein: CSARGGLAGAGETQYF
CDR3 DNA: TGCAGTGCTAGAGGGGGGCTAGCGGGGGCCGGAGAGACCCAGTACTTC

V gene: TRBV9
J gene: TRBJ2-3
clone size: many
D gene: .
CDR3 protein: CASSVVGTDTQYF
CDR3 DNA: TGTGCCAGCAGCGTAGTGGGTACAGATACGCAGTATTTT

V gene: TRBV5-4
J gene: TRBJ2-7
clone size: many
D gene: TRBD2
CDR3 protein: CASSPGLTYEQYF
CDR3 DNA: TGTGCCAGCAGTCCGGGACTAACCTACGAGCAGTACTTC

V gene: TRBV2
J gene: TRBJ2-5
clone size: many
D gene: TRBD2
CDR3 protein: CASSGFPGGAPPSTRETQYF
CDR3 DNA: TGTGCCAGCAGCGGATTCCCCGGGGGGGCGCCTCCGTCCACTCGAGAGACCCAGTACTTC

V gene: TRBV29-1
J gene: TRBJ2-3
clone size: many
D gene: .
CDR3 protein: CSVLATSSTDTQYF
CDR3 DNA: TGCAGCGTTTTAGCGACTTCTAGCACAGATACGCAGTATTTT

V gene: TRBV6-1
J gene: TRBJ2-3
clone size: many
D gene: .
CDR3 protein: CASSVEKNRRSGTDTQYF
CDR3 DNA: TGTGCCAGCAGTGTGGAGAAGAATAGAAGAAGTGGCACAGATACGCAGTATTTT

V gene: TRBV6-5
J gene: TRBJ1-4
clone size: many
D gene: .
CDR3 protein: CASSYSFANVGEKLFF
CDR3 DNA: TGTGCCAGCAGTTACTCGTTTGCGAATGTGGGTGAAAAACTGTTTTTT

V gene: TRBV6-1
J gene: TRBJ1-5
clone size: many
D gene: .
CDR3 protein: CASSGARGRPQHF
CDR3 DNA: TGTGCCAGCAGTGGAGCCCGGGGTAGGCCCCAGCATTTT

V gene: TRBV5-8
J gene: TRBJ1-2
clone size: many
D gene: .
CDR3 protein: CASSLDLTAGGILGYTF
CDR3 DNA: TGTGCCAGCAGCTTGGATTTGACAGCAGGTGGGATCCTCGGCTACACCTTC

V gene: TRBV5-1
J gene: TRBJ2-7
clone size: .
D gene: TRBD2
CDR3 protein: CASSLGTSGRTAREQYF
CDR3 DNA: TGCGCCAGCAGCCTCGGGACTAGCGGGAGGACCGCGAGGGAGCAGTACTTC

V gene: TRBV20-1
J gene: TRBJ1-1
clone size: few
D gene: .
CDR3 protein: CSAIDRLNTEAFF
CDR3 DNA: TGCAGTGCTATCGACAGGCTGAACACTGAAGCTTTCTTT

V gene: TRBV18
J gene: TRBJ2-5
clone size: many
D gene: .
CDR3 protein: CASSPSTGRETQYF
CDR3 DNA: TGTGCCAGCTCACCTTCCACAGGGAGGGAGACCCAGTACTTC

V gene: TRBV11-2
J gene: TRBJ1-6
clone size: .
D gene: TRBD1
CDR3 protein: CASSLQTGRNSPLHF
CDR3 DNA: TGTGCCAGCAGCTTGCAGACAGGGAGAAATTCACCCCTCCACTTT

V gene: TRBV20-1
J gene: TRBJ2-5
clone size: many
D gene: .
CDR3 protein: CSARKGRKHQETQYF
CDR3 DNA: TGCAGTGCAAGGAAAGGGAGGAAACACCAAGAGACCCAGTACTTC

V gene: TRBV19
J gene: TRBJ1-2
clone size: .
D gene: .
CDR3 protein: CASSTNPGQADRYGYTF
CDR3 DNA: TGTGCCAGTAGTACGAATCCCGGCCAGGCAGACCGCTATGGCTACACCTTC

V gene: TRBV15
J gene: TRBJ1-5
clone size: many
D gene: TRBD1
CDR3 protein: CATSRATGLSNQPQHF
CDR3 DNA: TGTGCCACCAGCAGGGCGACAGGGCTTAGCAATCAGCCCCAGCATTTT